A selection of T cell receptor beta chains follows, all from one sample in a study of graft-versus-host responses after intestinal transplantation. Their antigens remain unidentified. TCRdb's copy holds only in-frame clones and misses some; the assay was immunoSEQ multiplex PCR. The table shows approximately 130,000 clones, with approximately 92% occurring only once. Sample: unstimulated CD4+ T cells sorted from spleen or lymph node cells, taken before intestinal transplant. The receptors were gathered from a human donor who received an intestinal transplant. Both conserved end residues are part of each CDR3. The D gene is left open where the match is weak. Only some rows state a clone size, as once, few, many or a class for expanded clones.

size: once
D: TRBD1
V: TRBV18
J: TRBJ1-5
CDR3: CASSPGDSYQPQHF
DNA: TGTGCCAGCTCACCGGGGGACAGCTATCAGCCCCAGCATTTT

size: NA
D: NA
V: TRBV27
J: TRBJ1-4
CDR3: CASSLRVATNEKLFF
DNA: TGTGCCAGCAGTTTAAGAGTTGCAACTAATGAAAAACTGTTTTTT

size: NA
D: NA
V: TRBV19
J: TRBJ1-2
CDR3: CASSIEGRGRYGYTF
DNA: TGTGCCAGTAGTATCGAGGGCCGAGGCCGATATGGCTACACCTTC

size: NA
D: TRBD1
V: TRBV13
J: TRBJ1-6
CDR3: CASSRTGAISPLHF
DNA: TGTGCCAGCAGTCGAACAGGGGCTATCTCACCCCTCCACTTT

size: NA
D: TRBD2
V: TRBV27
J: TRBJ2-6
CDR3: CASSPLRGAGANVLTF
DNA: TGTGCCAGCAGCCCCTTACGGGGGGCTGGGGCCAACGTCCTGACTTTC

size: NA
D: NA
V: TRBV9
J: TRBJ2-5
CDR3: CASSAPQGGIETQYF
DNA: TGTGCCAGCAGCGCCCCCCAGGGGGGGATCGAGACCCAGTACTTC

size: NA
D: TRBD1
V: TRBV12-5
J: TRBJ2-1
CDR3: CASGPRLRQGYNEQFF
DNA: TGTGCTAGTGGTCCCCGCCTGCGACAGGGTTACAATGAGCAGTTCTTC

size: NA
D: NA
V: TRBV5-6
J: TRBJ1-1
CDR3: CASSRFTEAFF
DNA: TGTGCCAGCTCCCGGTTCACTGAAGCTTTCTTT

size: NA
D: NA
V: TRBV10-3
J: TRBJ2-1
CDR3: CAISEYRLLYNEQFF
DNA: TGTGCCATCAGTGAGTATCGACTTCTATACAATGAGCAGTTCTTC

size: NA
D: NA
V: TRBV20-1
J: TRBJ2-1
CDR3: CSARERDEQFF
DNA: TGCAGTGCTAGAGAGCGGGATGAGCAGTTCTTC

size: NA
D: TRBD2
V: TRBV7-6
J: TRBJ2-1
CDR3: CASSLEASGGKSNEQFF
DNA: TGTGCCAGCAGCTTAGAAGCTAGCGGGGGGAAGAGCAATGAGCAGTTCTTC

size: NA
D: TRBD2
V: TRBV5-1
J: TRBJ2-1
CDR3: CASSATTSGGHEQFF
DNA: TGCGCCAGCAGCGCAACGACTAGCGGGGGCCATGAGCAGTTCTTC

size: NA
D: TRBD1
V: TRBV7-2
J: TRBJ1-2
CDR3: CASSLRQGANGYTF
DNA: TGTGCCAGCAGCCTAAGACAGGGGGCGAATGGCTACACCTTC

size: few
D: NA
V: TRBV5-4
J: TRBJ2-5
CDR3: CASSLVLAKETQYF
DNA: TGTGCCAGCAGCTTGGTCCTAGCGAAAGAGACCCAGTACTTC

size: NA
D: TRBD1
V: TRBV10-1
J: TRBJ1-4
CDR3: CASSESTGRDEKLFF
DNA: TGCGCCAGCAGTGAGTCGACAGGGAGAGATGAAAAACTGTTTTTT

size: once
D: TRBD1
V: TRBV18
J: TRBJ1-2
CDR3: CASSPVTGDGYTF
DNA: TGTGCCAGCTCACCGGTCACAGGGGATGGCTACACCTTC

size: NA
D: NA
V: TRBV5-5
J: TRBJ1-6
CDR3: CASSPPGGWSYNSPLHF
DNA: TGTGCCAGCAGCCCCCCGGGCGGTTGGTCCTATAATTCACCCCTCCACTTT

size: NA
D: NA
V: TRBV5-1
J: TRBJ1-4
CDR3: CASSPRFSNEKLFF
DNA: TGCGCCAGCAGCCCCCGGTTCTCTAATGAAAAACTGTTTTTT

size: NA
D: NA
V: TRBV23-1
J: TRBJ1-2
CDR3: CASTEGVYGYTF
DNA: TGCGCCAGCACCGAAGGGGTTTATGGCTACACCTTC

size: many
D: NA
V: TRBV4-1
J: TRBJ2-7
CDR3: CASSPPSPYEQYF
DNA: TGCGCCAGCAGCCCACCAAGTCCCTACGAGCAGTACTTC

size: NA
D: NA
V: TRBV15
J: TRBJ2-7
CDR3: CATSRDGWLGGEQYF
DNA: TGTGCCACCAGCAGAGATGGGTGGCTGGGAGGCGAGCAGTACTTC

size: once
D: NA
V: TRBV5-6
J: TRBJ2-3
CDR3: CASSFITGGWADTQYF
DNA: TGTGCCAGCAGCTTTATAACGGGGGGCTGGGCAGATACGCAGTATTTT

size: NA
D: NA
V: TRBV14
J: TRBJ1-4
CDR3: CASSFRPKEKLFF
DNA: TGTGCCAGCAGCTTTAGACCCAAAGAAAAACTGTTTTTT

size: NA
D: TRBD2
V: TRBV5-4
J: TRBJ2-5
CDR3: CASSPGGIQETQYF
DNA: TGTGCCAGCAGTCCCGGGGGGATCCAAGAGACCCAGTACTTC

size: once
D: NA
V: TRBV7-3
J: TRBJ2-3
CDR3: CASSLNIPGLADTQYF
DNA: TGTGCCAGCAGCTTAAATATCCCAGGGTTGGCAGATACGCAGTATTTT

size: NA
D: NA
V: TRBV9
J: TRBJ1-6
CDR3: CASSLRTDNSPLHF
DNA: TGTGCCAGCAGCCTCCGGACAGACAATTCACCCCTCCACTTT

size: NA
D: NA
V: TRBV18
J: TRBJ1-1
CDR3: CASSPGVQGNTEAFF
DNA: TGTGCCAGCTCACCGGGGGTACAGGGTAACACTGAAGCTTTCTTT

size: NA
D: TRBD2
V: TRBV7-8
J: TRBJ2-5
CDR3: CASRPNSGGGETQYF
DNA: TGTGCCAGCAGACCGAATAGCGGGGGGGGAGAGACCCAGTACTTC

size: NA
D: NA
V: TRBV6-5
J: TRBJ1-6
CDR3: CASSFQPRRNSPLHF
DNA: TGTGCCAGCAGTTTCCAGCCCCGCCGGAATTCACCCCTCCACTTT

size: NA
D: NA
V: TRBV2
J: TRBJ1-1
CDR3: CARAIQGSTEAFF
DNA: TGTGCCAGAGCCATTCAGGGGAGCACTGAAGCTTTCTTT

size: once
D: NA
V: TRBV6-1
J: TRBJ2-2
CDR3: CASKYDTGELFF
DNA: TGTGCCAGCAAATATGACACCGGGGAGCTGTTTTTT

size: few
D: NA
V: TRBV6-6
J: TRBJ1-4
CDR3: CASSRGLNEKLFF
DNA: TGTGCCAGCAGCAGGGGACTTAATGAAAAACTGTTTTTT

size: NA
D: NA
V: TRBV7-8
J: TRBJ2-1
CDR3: CASSIERQSSYNEQFF
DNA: TGTGCCAGCAGCATCGAGAGACAGAGCTCATACAATGAGCAGTTCTTC

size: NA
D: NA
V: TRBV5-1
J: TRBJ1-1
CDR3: CASSPQGQLGNTEAFF
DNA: TGCGCCAGCAGCCCCCAAGGACAATTAGGGAACACTGAAGCTTTCTTT

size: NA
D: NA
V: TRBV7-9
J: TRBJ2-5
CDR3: CASSFGSQETQYF
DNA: TGTGCCAGCAGCTTTGGCAGCCAAGAGACCCAGTACTTC

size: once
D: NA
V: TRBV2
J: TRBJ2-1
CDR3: CASSEEVRNEQFF
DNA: TGTGCCAGCAGTGAGGAAGTTCGAAATGAGCAGTTCTTC

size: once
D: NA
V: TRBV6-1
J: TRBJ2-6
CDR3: CASRDRSGANVLTF
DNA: TGTGCCAGCAGGGACAGATCTGGGGCCAACGTCCTGACTTTC

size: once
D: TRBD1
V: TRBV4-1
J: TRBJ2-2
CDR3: CASSQGTANTGELFF
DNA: TGCGCCAGCAGCCAGGGGACAGCGAACACCGGGGAGCTGTTTTTT

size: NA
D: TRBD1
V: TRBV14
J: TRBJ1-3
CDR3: CASSQPGGQGDSGNTIYF
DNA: TGTGCCAGCAGCCAACCGGGAGGGCAGGGGGACTCTGGAAACACCATATATTTT

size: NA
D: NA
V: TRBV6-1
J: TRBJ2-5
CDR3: CASRWAGAQETQYF
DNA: TGTGCCAGCAGGTGGGCGGGTGCTCAAGAGACCCAGTACTTC

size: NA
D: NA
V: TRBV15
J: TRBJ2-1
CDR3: CATSRDSLNEQFF
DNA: TGTGCCACCAGCAGAGATAGTTTAAATGAGCAGTTCTTC

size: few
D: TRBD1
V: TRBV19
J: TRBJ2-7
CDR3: CASAETGFLEQYF
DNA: TGTGCCAGCGCCGAGACAGGGTTCCTCGAGCAGTACTTC